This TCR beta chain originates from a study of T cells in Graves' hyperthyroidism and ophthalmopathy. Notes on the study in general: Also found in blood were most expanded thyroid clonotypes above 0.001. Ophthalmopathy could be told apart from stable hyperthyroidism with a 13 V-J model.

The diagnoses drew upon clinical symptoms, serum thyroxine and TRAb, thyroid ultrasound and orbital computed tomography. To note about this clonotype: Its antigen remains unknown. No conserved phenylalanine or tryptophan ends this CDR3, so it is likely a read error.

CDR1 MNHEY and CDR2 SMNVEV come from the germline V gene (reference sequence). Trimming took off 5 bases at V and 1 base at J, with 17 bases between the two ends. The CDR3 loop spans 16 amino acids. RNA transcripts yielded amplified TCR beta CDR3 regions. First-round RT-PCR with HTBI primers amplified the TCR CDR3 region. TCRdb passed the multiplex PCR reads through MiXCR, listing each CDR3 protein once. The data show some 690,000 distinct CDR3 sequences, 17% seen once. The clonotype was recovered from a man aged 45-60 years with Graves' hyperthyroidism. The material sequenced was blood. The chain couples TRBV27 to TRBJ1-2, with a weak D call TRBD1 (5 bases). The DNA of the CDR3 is TGTGCCAGCAGTCTGGGACCTGGCCTCCTTAACTATGGCTACACCTCC. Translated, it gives CASSLGPGLLNYGYTS.